These 23 T cell receptor beta chains were all obtained from the same sample, sequenced in a study of beta chain features in type 1 diabetes. Expressed TCRB transcripts were sequenced, since all the RNA that had been isolated was reverse transcribed. The data were produced by immunoSEQ multiplex PCR, yet TCRdb's version contains in-frame clones alone and is incomplete. Of 400,000 to 550,000 clones listed, about 10% were seen once; the top ten hold approximately 0.05%. Sequences were obtained from naive CD4+ T cells from blood. The origin of the receptors is a woman aged 18 to 35 in good health.

This clone was seen only a few times. The chain couples TRBV6-1 to TRBJ2-7; TRBD1 matches 8 bases. The CDR3 extends over 13 amino acids. Germline lookup yields CDR1 MNHNS and CDR2 SASEGT. V was pared by 7 bases and J by 4 bases, with 6 bases of the junction left unmatched. Here the CDR3 reads CASTLDRAYEQYF. As DNA, the CDR3 is TGTGCCAGCACACTGGACAGGGCGTACGAGCAGTACTTC.

The chain has TRBV5-5 and TRBJ2-4, with TRBD2 matching over 8 bases. The CDR3 is 17 residues long. CDR1 and CDR2 from the germline V gene are SGHKS and YYEKEE (reference sequence). J gave up 1 base and V 3 bases, and 9 bases lay outside the gene matches. The CDR3 region is CASSWRERERAKNIQYF. CDR3 DNA sequence: TGTGCCAGCAGCTGGAGGGAGCGGGAGCGGGCCAAAAACATTCAGTACTTC.

This clone was seen more than once but under ten times. This chain links TRBV7-2 with TRBJ1-4, with D possibly being TRBD1 (5 bases). CDR1 SGHTA and CDR2 FQGNSA come from the germline V gene. This CDR3 is 18 amino acids long. V shed 1 base and J shed 6 bases, with 21 bases lying between them. The CDR3 nucleotides are TGTGCCAGCAGCTTAGTGCGTCTGATTGAAGGGGCGGATGAAAAACTGTTTTTT. It is translated as CASSLVRLIEGADEKLFF.

To note about this clone: A junction end diverges from the germline sequence, so it may reflect a read error. The chain couples TRBV7-9 to TRBJ1-3; 10 nucleotides agree with TRBD1. This CDR3 comprises 16 residues. Per the germline V gene, CDR1 is SEHNR and CDR2 is FQNEAQ (reference sequence). The CDR3 region has the DNA TGTGCCAGCAGATTAGGGGACAGGGGATCCGGAAACACCATATATTTT. Its protein is CASRLGDRGSGNTIYF.

This clone was counted only a few times. The chain couples TRBV6-6 to TRBJ2-3; 7 positions agree with TRBD1. Germline assignment: CDR1 MNHNY and CDR2 SVGAGI (reference sequence). The trim removed 6 bases at V and 0 bases at J, leaving 3 bases unmatched. The CDR3 is made up of 14 amino acids. CDR3 DNA sequence: TGTGCCAGCAGGTCACAGGGGAGCACAGATACGCAGTATTTT. As protein: CASRSQGSTDTQYF.

This clone came up a few times. The J gene is TRBJ1-1, the V gene TRBV23-1; 7 positions match TRBD1. TRBV23-1 is an ORF, with its function uncertain. The trim removed 4 bases at V and 5 bases at J, leaving 10 bases unmatched. The CDR3 contains 15 residues. The CDR3 bases are TGCGCCAGCAGTCCGCTCAGGGGGAGTCGGACTGAAGCTTTCTTT. Encoded protein: CASSPLRGSRTEAFF.

The V gene is TRBV10-3, the J gene TRBJ2-1; TRBD2 matches at 9 bases. Germline V gene sequence: CDR1 ENHRY, CDR2 SYGVKD. The CDR3 extends over 16 amino acids. V lost 0 bases, J lost 4 bases, and 4 bases stayed unmatched. Here the CDR3 DNA reads TGTGCCATCAGTGAGTCCGGCACTAGCGGGTACAATGAGCAGTTCTTC. This gives the protein CAISESGTSGYNEQFF.

The CDR3 DNA reads as TGTGCCAGCAGCTTATGGTCATCCTCTGGAAACACCATATATTTT. It specifies CASSLWSSSGNTIYF. The rearrangement joins TRBV7-2 to TRBJ1-3; the D is unclear. Germline lookup yields CDR1 SGHTA and CDR2 FQGNSA. The CDR3 runs to 15 residues. The V end lost 2 bases, the J end lost 0 bases, and 8 bases lay between the germline ends.

This clone was observed a handful of times. The chain joins TRBV29-1 to TRBJ1-2; D gene unclear. Germline assignment: CDR1 SQVTM and CDR2 ANQGSEA. CDR3 length equals 15 residues. V shed 4 bases and J shed 5 bases, with 20 bases lying between them. CDR3 sequence reads: CSVGRASGNLYGYTF. The CDR3 DNA follows: TGCAGCGTTGGCCGGGCGAGCGGAAACCTATATGGCTACACCTTC.

The chain is built from TRBV6-5 and TRBJ1-4; no clear D gene. CDR3 length: 12 residues. Germline assignment: CDR1 MNHEY and CDR2 SVGAGI. V lost 2 bases, J lost 8 bases, and 6 bases lay in between. The CDR3 DNA reads as TGTGCCAGCAGTTACATTCGGGAAAAACTGTTTTTT. Translation gives CASSYIREKLFF.

This clone was detected many times. CDR3 loop: CASSLGDNRPDTQYF. The CDR3 region has the DNA TGTGCCAGCAGCCTTGGGGACAACCGACCAGATACGCAGTATTTT. The V call is TRBV7-9, the J call TRBJ2-3; a weak D match, TRBD1 (6 bases). V lost 5 bases and J 4 bases, leaving 16 bases between the germline ends. This CDR3 is built from 15 residues. Germline loops: CDR1 SEHNR, CDR2 FQNEAQ (reference sequence).

The V gene is TRBV6-5, the J gene TRBJ1-1; possible D gene TRBD1, 6 bases. This CDR3 comprises 14 residues. Between the trimmed V and J ends, which lost 8 bases and 0 bases, there was a span of 13 bases. Germline V CDR1 and CDR2: MNHEY, SVGAGI. The CDR3 protein is CASLQGFMNTEAFF. Here the CDR3 DNA reads TGTGCCAGCCTACAGGGCTTCATGAACACTGAAGCTTTCTTT.

The rearrangement links TRBV7-3 to TRBJ2-1; 10 nucleotides line up with TRBD2. The junction had 16 bases not matched to a gene; V was cut back by 5 bases and J by 0 bases. There are 20 residues in the CDR3. Germline loops: CDR1 SGHTA, CDR2 FQGTGA. The CDR3, as DNA: TGTGCCAGCAGCCCCCGAGGGGGTAGCGGGAGGTTGAGCTCCTACAATGAGCAGTTCTTC. Translated, it gives CASSPRGGSGRLSSYNEQFF.

V and J are TRBV2 and TRBJ1-5, with D possibly matching TRBD1 (6 bases). The length of the CDR3 is 13 residues. Germline CDR1 reads SNHLY; CDR2 reads FYNNEI. The germline V and J ends were trimmed by 6 bases and 7 bases, with 13 bases remaining between them. The CDR3 DNA reads as TGTGCCAGCAGGACCCACAGGGACCAGCCCCAGCATTTT. As protein: CASRTHRDQPQHF.

The V and J genes are TRBV10-3 and TRBJ2-3; TRBD2 matches at 10 bases. CDR1 ENHRY and CDR2 SYGVKD come from the germline V gene. The CDR3 extends over 15 amino acids. V lost 8 bases and J lost 0; bases outside the gene matches: 5. The CDR3 DNA reads as TGTGCCATCTCCAGCGGGAGGGCCAGCACAGATACGCAGTATTTT. Encoded protein: CAISSGRASTDTQYF.

This clone was counted only a few times. The genes are TRBV9 and TRBJ1-1, with D perhaps TRBD1 (5 bases). Germline values: CDR1 SGDLS, CDR2 YYNGEE. This CDR3 contains 14 residues. Trimming stripped 4 bases from V and 2 bases from J, with 12 bases between. The CDR3 sequence: CASSPLTGNTEAFF. The CDR3 DNA reads TGTGCCAGCAGCCCATTAACAGGTAACACTGAAGCTTTCTTT.

The chain couples TRBV29-1 to TRBJ2-6; no firm D call. The CDR3 totals 13 residues. The ends were cut back, 6 bases at V and 3 bases at J, with 9 bases in the middle. Germline V gene lookup returns CDR1 SQVTM and CDR2 ANQGSEA. The CDR3 reads CSVGPNGANVLTF. The CDR3 DNA is TGCAGCGTGGGCCCCAATGGGGCCAACGTCCTGACTTTC.

This clone was counted only a few times. V and J are TRBV30 and TRBJ2-7; the D is unclear. Germline CDR1 reads GTSNPN; CDR2 reads SVGIG (reference sequence). V was shortened by 2 bases and J by 1 base, with 6 bases between the two germline ends. The CDR3 is 12 amino acids. CDR3 DNA sequence: TGTGCCTGGAGTAGGCCGTCCTACGAGCAGTACTTC. Translated, it gives CAWSRPSYEQYF.

The rearrangement joins TRBV18 to TRBJ1-2; no firm D call. This CDR3 is 16 amino acids long. Per germline, CDR1 KGHSH and CDR2 LQKENI. With 6 bases removed from V and 0 bases from J, the gap between germline ends came to 17 bases. In DNA form, the CDR3 reads TGTGCCAGCTCGCGGGAGAGCAAAAGCCCTAACTATGGCTACACCTTC. Protein product: CASSRESKSPNYGYTF. Drawing the rest from reference TRBV18 and TRBJ1-2, the complete variable domain is NAGVMQNPRHLVRRRGQEARLRCSPMKGHSHVYWYRQLPEEGLKFMVYLQKENIIDESGMPKERFSAEFPKEGPSILRIQQVVRGDSAAYFCASSRESKSPNYGYTFGSGTRLTVV.

This clone showed up just a few times. The V gene is TRBV28, the J gene TRBJ2-3; TRBD1 matches at 10 bases. This CDR3 has 16 residues. J lost 3 bases, V lost 4 bases, and 7 bases had no gene match. CDR1 is MDHEN, CDR2 SYDVKM, per germline. The DNA for the CDR3 is TGTGCCAGCAGTTCCCCGGGACAGGGGAAAACAGATACGCAGTATTTT. It encodes CASSSPGQGKTDTQYF. Using reference TRBV28 and TRBJ2-3 for the parts outside the CDR3, the full variable domain is DVKVTQSSRYLVKRTGEKVFLECVQDMDHENMFWYRQDPGLGLRLIYFSYDVKMKEKGDIPEGYSVSREKKERFSLILESASTNQTSMYLCASSSPGQGKTDTQYFGPGTRLTVL.

This clone was recorded a few times. V and J are TRBV9 and TRBJ1-2; maybe TRBD1 (5 bases). CDR3 length: 14 amino acids. The germline V and J ends were trimmed by 3 bases and 1 base, with 10 bases remaining between them. Germline values: CDR1 SGDLS, CDR2 YYNGEE. In DNA form, the CDR3 reads TGTGCCAGCAGCGCGAGGACAAATAACTATGGCTACACCTTC. It is translated as CASSARTNNYGYTF.

The CDR3 DNA reads as TGTGCCACCAGCAGAGATGGCGTTATGGGCCTCCAAGAGACCCAGTACTTC. Translating it yields CATSRDGVMGLQETQYF. The genes are TRBV15 and TRBJ2-5; D ambiguous. The germline V and J ends were trimmed by 0 bases and 1 base, with 15 bases remaining between them. The germline CDR1 and CDR2 sequences are LNHNV and YYDKDF (reference sequence). The CDR3 sequence is 17 residues long. Looking up the rest from reference TRBV15 and TRBJ2-5 gives the full variable domain: DAMVIQNPRYQVTQFGKPVTLSCSQTLNHNVMYWYQQKSSQAPKLLFHYYDKDFNNEADTPDNFQSRRPNTSFCFLDIRSPGLGDTAMYLCATSRDGVMGLQETQYFGPGTRLLVL.

The V call is TRBV7-9, the J call TRBJ1-1, with 9 positions matching TRBD1. This CDR3 has 15 residues. The germline V gene has CDR1 SEHNR and CDR2 FQNEAQ (reference sequence). V lost 3 bases and J lost 2; bases outside the gene matches: 4. The CDR3 loop reads CASSFPTGGNTEAFF. Written as DNA, the CDR3 is TGTGCCAGCAGCTTCCCGACAGGGGGAAACACTGAAGCTTTCTTT.